The present entry profiles one T cell receptor beta chain with its context. This clone was observed once. There is no known antigen for this receptor. No base quality information exists; no much larger clone differs at one position. The data were taken from a study of T cell responses to AZD1222 COVID-19 vaccine (dated by TCRdb to about 2021). With respect to the entire study: AZD1222 recipients whose second dose came at about 4 weeks and those whose second dose came at about 12 weeks were combined into one group, since spike-specific TCR depth and breadth did not differ between the two schedules. TCR sequencing was performed for 230 to 250 trial participants, of whom some 200 were given two doses of AZD1222 and some 26 were given two doses of MenACWY control vaccine. Trial participants were enrolled by age into 18-55, 56-69 and 70-plus year subgroups, with about 150, 28 and 57 TCR-sequenced participants respectively. What the study reported, not specific to this receptor: Most participants were white British and females outnumbered males, and the authors suggested that clonal diversity may have been underestimated. Conclusions about previously exposed vaccinees are limited because only six or seven AZD1222 recipients were SARS-CoV-2 seropositive at baseline. The vaccine-associated CD4 TCRs covered the entire spike protein, and the dominant responses fell in regions 160-218 and 743-854. Reportedly, close to half of the unique spike-specific TCRs recognized epitopes lying outside the regions that are mutated in the B.1.351 and B.1.1.7 variants. No day 14 peak-response samples were available, so repertoires were characterized only after the peak T cell response. A significant rise in spike-specific TCR breadth and depth was observed after two AZD1222 doses relative to day 0 and relative to MenACWY recipients. In the small 56-69-year group, the increase in depth fell short of significance, most likely because of low power.

The CDR3 regions of human TCRbeta chains were subjected to immunosequencing. Concerning the study's data processing: TCRs in the repertoires were compared against a reference library of SARS-CoV-2-specific TCRs that had been generated with the MIRA antigen-specificity platform. Breadth was defined as the fraction of unique TCRs that were SARS-CoV-2-associated. Depth was defined as the fraction of total T cells that were SARS-CoV-2-associated. Using the MIRA data, every spike-specific TCR was mapped to the spike region that the TCR reacted to and assigned to either a CD4 or a CD8 class. Log10-transformed breadth and depth values were compared by one-way ANOVA with Sidak's multiple comparisons tests. In its TCRdb copy, this immuneACCESS table keeps in-frame sequences only and misses some clones. Where compared with another copy, unresolved V genes explain less than half of these, and the others have no known cause. The V and J calls and clone size come from that table; D and trimming were worked out from the DNA. Here the sample has about 120,000 clones; more than 85% occur a single time. The ten largest clones add up to roughly 2.3% of the sample.

Read against the paper, the sample's time point label means: baseline before first vaccination. Vaccinee samples came from UK trials COV001 and COV002, including a single-blind randomized controlled phase 2/3 trial of AZD1222 (ChAdOx1 nCoV-19) in healthy adults. Trial participant PBMC samples were collected at day 0 and day 28 after the second dose for TCRbeta chain sequencing. Here the sequenced sample was peripheral blood, taken on day 0 of AZD1222 vaccination. The sequence came from an adult in good health.

The DNA reads TGTGCCAGCAGCTTGATAGGGACCAACACCGGGGAGCTGTTTTTT. It codes for CASSLIGTNTGELFF. The rearrangement combines TRBV5-4 with TRBJ2-2, with the D call perhaps TRBD1 or TRBD2, each one matching 5 bases. Cut back by 1 base and 2 bases, the V and J ends lie 9 bases apart. The CDR3 holds 15 amino acids from the cysteine to the phenylalanine. This entry keeps only the CDR3 DNA: 45 bases, framed from base 1. From the germline V gene (reference sequence), CDR1 is SGHNT and CDR2 is YYREEE.